Below are 27 T cell receptor beta chains sequenced from a single sample in a study of T-cell reconstitution after alpha-beta-depleted transplantation in children. Unique molecular identifiers featured in how the TCRbeta library was prepared. MiXCR, applied by TCRdb to the PCR reads, yields one record per CDR3 protein. The sample shows under 750,000 distinct CDR3 sequences, 20% to 25% of them seen only once. The sample was PBMCs, mostly from graft donor cells, taken 360 days after TCRalphabeta/CD19-depleted stem cell transplant. These receptors were obtained from a boy under three years old who had a stem cell transplant for acute myeloid leukemia, so the T cells may come from the graft donor.

The table lists this clonotype with many counts. The chain is built from TRBV15 and TRBJ2-3; D is possibly TRBD1 (5 bases). CDR3 length equals 18 residues. The germline V gene encodes CDR1 LNHNV and CDR2 YYDKDF (reference sequence). The V end lost 0 bases, the J end lost 0 bases, and 16 bases lay between the germline ends. The CDR3 reads CATSRDHGRQSSTDTQYF. DNA of the CDR3: TGTGCCACCAGCAGAGATCACGGCCGACAGTCTAGCACAGATACGCAGTATTTT.

The chain employs TRBV6-2 or TRBV6-3 and TRBJ1-4; unclear D gene. The CDR3 is 15 amino acids. V was clipped by 5 bases and J by 5 bases, with 15 bases between them. Germline CDR1 MNHEY, CDR2 SVGEGT. CDR3 nucleotide sequence: TGTGCCAGCAGTCCCCGAAGAGGGCTAAATGAAAAACTGTTTTTT. This sequence encodes CASSPRRGLNEKLFF.

This clonotype was recorded a few times. The rearrangement uses TRBV29-1 and TRBJ1-2; D is undetermined. Germline-derived CDR1 and CDR2 are SQVTM and ANQGSEA. V was cut by 7 bases and J by 9 bases, with 15 bases left in between. This CDR3 region has 11 residues. The CDR3 DNA is TGCAGCGCCGAAAAGGGTTCAAGCTACACCTTC. Protein product: CSAEKGSSYTF.

This clonotype was counted a few times. The chain uses TRBV7-8 and TRBJ1-6; 7 bases are shared with TRBD1. Germline-derived CDR1 and CDR2 are SGHVS and FQNEAQ. The CDR3 has 15 amino acids. J gave up 13 bases and V 4 bases, and 13 bases lay outside the gene matches. The CDR3 region has the DNA TGTGCCAGCAGCTCCGGGACAGCGGCGATGATGCCCCTCCACTTT. Translating gives CASSSGTAAMMPLHF.

This clonotype was detected only a few times. This sequence joins TRBV9 and TRBJ1-1; no reliable D call. The germline gives CDR1 SGDLS, CDR2 YYNGEE. Trimming left V 4 bases short and J 2 bases short, with 15 bases between. The CDR3 is 15 residues long. Here the CDR3 reads CASSPPPGKNTEAFF. DNA of the CDR3: TGTGCCAGCAGCCCCCCTCCGGGCAAAAACACTGAAGCTTTCTTT.

This chain links TRBV28 with TRBJ2-7; 9 nucleotides align to TRBD1. The CDR3 contains 15 residues. The ends lost 6 bases at V and 2 bases at J; junction bases unmatched: 8. The germline gives CDR1 MDHEN, CDR2 SYDVKM. The CDR3 spells CASSLQGANTYEQYF. Written as DNA, the CDR3 is TGTGCCAGCAGCTTACAGGGGGCGAACACCTACGAGCAGTACTTC.

In this sample, this clonotype turned up a few times. The chain employs TRBV6-1 and TRBJ2-7, with 9 bases matching TRBD1. With 6 bases clipped from V and 5 bases from J, the junction kept 5 bases outside the gene matches. The CDR3 length is 13 residues. Per germline, CDR1 MNHNS and CDR2 SASEGT. The CDR3 loop reads CASSRGTGNEQYF. CDR3 nucleotide sequence: TGTGCCAGCAGCAGAGGGACAGGGAACGAGCAGTACTTC.

This clonotype was counted ten times or more. The V call is TRBV7-9, the J call TRBJ1-1; D call uncertain. The CDR3 runs 16 residues. From germline, CDR1 is SEHNR and CDR2 FQNEAQ (reference sequence). V lost 2 bases and J lost 1, with 14 bases in between. The CDR3 bases are TGTGCCAGCAGCTTAAGGGCCGAAAGAGGGAACACTGAAGCTTTCTTT. Its protein is CASSLRAERGNTEAFF.

This clonotype was recorded at least ten times. The chain links TRBV29-1 to TRBJ2-1; the D call may be TRBD1 or TRBD2 (6 bases each). From germline, CDR1 is SQVTM and CDR2 ANQGSEA. CDR3 length equals 14 residues. V shed 3 bases and J shed 10 bases, with 19 bases lying between them. The CDR3 loop is CSVDAGGIRGEQFF. The CDR3 region has the DNA TGCAGCGTTGATGCCGGGGGTATAAGGGGGGAGCAGTTCTTC.

V usage is TRBV10-3 and J usage is TRBJ2-5, with no clear D. The CDR3 has 14 residues. Per the germline V gene, CDR1 is ENHRY and CDR2 is SYGVKD. V lost 2 bases, J lost 2 bases, and 9 bases lay in between. DNA for the CDR3: TGTGCCATCAGTGAGGACGGGCGGCAAGAGACCCAGTACTTC. It codes for CAISEDGRQETQYF.

The chain carries TRBV20-1 and TRBJ2-2; D gene ambiguous. This CDR3 is 15 amino acids long. Deletions cut 3 bases from V and 1 base from J, with 12 bases between. Germline V gene lookup returns CDR1 DFQATT and CDR2 SNEGSKA (reference sequence). CDR3 bases: TGCAGTGCTAGCCATTGGGTAGGGAACACCGGGGAGCTGTTTTTT. This translates into CSASHWVGNTGELFF.

This clonotype was observed a handful of times. This chain links TRBV7-9 with TRBJ2-3; 15 bases match TRBD2. The CDR3 is made up of 17 amino acids. Germline CDR1 SEHNR, CDR2 FQNEAQ (reference sequence). V shed 5 bases, J shed 0 bases, and the junction held 3 bases outside the gene matches. In DNA form, the CDR3 reads TGTGCCAGCAGCCCCGGACTAGCGGGGGGGAGCACAGATACGCAGTATTTT. Translated, it gives CASSPGLAGGSTDTQYF.

CDR3 DNA sequence: TGCAGGGCTGAGGGCGGCTATGGCTACACCTTC. This encodes CRAEGGYGYTF. The gene calls are TRBV20-1 and TRBJ1-2; D is ambiguous. The CDR3 runs to 11 residues. The germline V gene encodes CDR1 DFQATT and CDR2 SNEGSKA (reference sequence).

Here the CDR3 DNA reads TGCAGTGCTAGAGATGGAGCCCCGGTTAGCATCCCCACAGATACGCAGTATTTT. It specifies CSARDGAPVSIPTDTQYF. The chain carries TRBV20-1 and TRBJ2-3; no firm D call. The CDR3 consists of 18 residues. The V and J ends lost 0 bases and 2 bases respectively, with 21 bases between them. CDR1 is DFQATT, CDR2 SNEGSKA, per germline (reference sequence).

There are many counts of this clonotype. The chain joins TRBV29-1 to TRBJ2-7, with a possible D match to TRBD1 (5 bases). CDR1 and CDR2 from the germline V gene are SQVTM and ANQGSEA. V lost 0 bases, J lost 3 bases, and 6 bases lay in between. The CDR3 sequence is 12 residues long. CDR3 nucleotides: TGCAGCGTTGAAGAGCAGGGCTACGAGCAGTACTTC. This encodes CSVEEQGYEQYF.

This clonotype has more than one count but fewer than ten. The V gene is TRBV24-1, the J gene TRBJ2-1, with 8 nucleotides matching TRBD2. The CDR3 has 13 residues. Germline V gene sequence: CDR1 KGHDR, CDR2 SFDVKD. V lost 7 bases and J lost 8; bases outside the gene matches: 6. In DNA form, the CDR3 reads TGTGCCACCAGCGGGGGGGCCAGAGATGAGCAGTTCTTC. Encoded protein: CATSGGARDEQFF.

This chain joins TRBV11-2 and TRBJ2-7; D possibly corresponds to TRBD1 (6 bases). Trimming removed 5 bases at V and 3 bases at J, with 23 bases between. The germline V gene has CDR1 SGHAT and CDR2 FQNNGV. The CDR3 covers 17 residues. CDR3 region: CASSPTKFDRILYEQYF. In nucleotides, the CDR3 is TGTGCCAGCAGCCCCACTAAGTTCGACAGGATCCTCTACGAGCAGTACTTC.

This clonotype was detected a few times. The CDR3 is CASSKGWQLLRAVLSYEQYV. CDR3 in DNA: TGTGCCAGCAGCAAAGGATGGCAACTCCTACGAGCAGTACTCTCTTACGAGCAGTACGTC. The chain joins TRBV21-1 to TRBJ2-7. TRBV21-1 is tagged as a pseudogene. This CDR3 comprises 20 residues.

V and J are TRBV20-1 and TRBJ2-5, with D hard to call. The CDR3 loop spans 10 amino acids. CDR1 and CDR2 (germline): DFQATT, SNEGSKA (reference sequence). Trimming took 5 bases from V and 2 from J, leaving 3 bases between them. The CDR3 DNA follows: TGCAGTGCTGGGCAAGAGACCCAGTACTTC. It specifies CSAGQETQYF.

In this sample, this clonotype turned up many times. The chain joins TRBV29-1 to TRBJ2-1; 9 bases align to TRBD1. The CDR3 has 13 residues. Germline V gene data show CDR1 as SQVTM and CDR2 as ANQGSEA. The trim removed 5 bases at V and 5 bases at J, leaving 4 bases unmatched. In nucleotides, the CDR3 is TGCAGCGTTTGGGACAGGGTACACAATGAGCAGTTCTTC. Residues: CSVWDRVHNEQFF.

At least ten counts were recorded for this clonotype. The chain couples TRBV20-1 to TRBJ2-5; D is unresolved. The CDR3 consists of 12 residues. The V gene's germline CDR1 is DFQATT and CDR2 SNEGSKA (reference sequence). V was trimmed by 0 bases and J by 3 bases, leaving 5 bases between them. CDR3 DNA: TGCAGTGCTAGAGATGGGGAAGAGACCCAGTACTTC. The encoded protein is CSARDGEETQYF.

V and J are TRBV6-1 and TRBJ2-4, with D perhaps TRBD1 or TRBD2 (6 bases each). With 2 bases removed from V and 1 base from J, the gap between germline ends came to 12 bases. From germline, CDR1 is MNHNS and CDR2 SASEGT. This CDR3 is 16 amino acids long. CDR3 loop: CASSERGGPAKNIQYF. The DNA of the CDR3 is TGTGCCAGCAGTGAACGTGGGGGGCCGGCCAAAAACATTCAGTACTTC.

The rearrangement joins TRBV5-1 to TRBJ2-2; D not resolved. This CDR3 is built from 15 residues. Per germline, CDR1 SGHRS and CDR2 YFSETQ. V shed 0 bases and J shed 1 base, with 7 bases lying between them. CDR3 region: CASSLEDGNTGELFF. The CDR3 region has the DNA TGCGCCAGCAGCTTGGAGGACGGGAACACCGGGGAGCTGTTTTTT.

The chain joins TRBV12-3 or TRBV12-4 to TRBJ1-5; 7 bases match TRBD1. CDR3 size: 14 residues. Losses at the gene ends were 6 bases for V and 10 bases for J; bases not matched to a gene: 12. The CDR3 loop is CASSPTGEISPQHF. Written as DNA, the CDR3 is TGTGCCAGCAGCCCCACAGGGGAAATCAGCCCCCAGCATTTT.

This clonotype was found many times. This chain uses TRBV20-1 with TRBJ2-5; D remains unclear. The CDR3 sequence is 17 residues long. Germline V gene data show CDR1 as DFQATT and CDR2 as SNEGSKA (reference sequence). Between the trimmed V and J ends, which lost 3 bases and 5 bases, there was a span of 25 bases. In nucleotides, the CDR3 is TGCAGTGCTAGTTTGTTAGGTCGGCCTCGGATGTCGGAGACCCAGTACTTC. Its protein is CSASLLGRPRMSETQYF.

This sequence joins TRBV25-1 and TRBJ2-5; D might be TRBD2 (6 bases). This CDR3 has 14 amino acids. The germline V and J ends were trimmed by 6 bases and 3 bases, with 14 bases remaining between them. From germline, CDR1 is MGHDK and CDR2 SYGVNS. The CDR3 bases are TGTGCCAGCAGCGCGGGACTGGACGAAGAGACCCAGTACTTC. It translates to CASSAGLDEETQYF.

The chain carries TRBV20-1 and TRBJ2-3; D might be TRBD1 or TRBD2, each matching 5 bases. The CDR3 sequence is 17 residues long. Trimming cost V 5 bases and J 2 bases, with 23 bases left between them. Germline V gene lookup returns CDR1 DFQATT and CDR2 SNEGSKA (reference sequence). The CDR3 here is CSAWGPDLDHLTDTQYF. The CDR3 bases are TGCAGTGCTTGGGGACCCGACCTAGATCACCTCACAGATACGCAGTATTTT.